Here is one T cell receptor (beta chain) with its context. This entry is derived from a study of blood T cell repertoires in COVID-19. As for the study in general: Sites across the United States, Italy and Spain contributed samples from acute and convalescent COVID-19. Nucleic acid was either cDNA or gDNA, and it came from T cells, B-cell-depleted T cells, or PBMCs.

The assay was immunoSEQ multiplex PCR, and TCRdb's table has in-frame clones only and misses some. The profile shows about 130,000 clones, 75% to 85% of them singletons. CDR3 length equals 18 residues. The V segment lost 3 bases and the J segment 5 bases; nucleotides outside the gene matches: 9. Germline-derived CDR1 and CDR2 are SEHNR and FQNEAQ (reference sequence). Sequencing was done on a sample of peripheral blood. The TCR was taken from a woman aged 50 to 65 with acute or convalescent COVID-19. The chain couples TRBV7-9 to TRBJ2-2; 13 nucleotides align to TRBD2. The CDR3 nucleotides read TGTGCCAGCAGCTTCGCGAGTGGACTAGCGGGAGCAACCGGGGAGCTGTTTTTT. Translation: CASSFASGLAGATGELFF.